This TCR beta chain appears in the sequencing data of a study of T cells in tumors after PD-1 blockade (dated by TCRdb to about 2019). Study-wide context: Exclusion criteria were prior checkpoint blockade, use of systemic immunosuppressants, or recent radiotherapy or other anti-cancer therapy within 4 weeks. While on anti-PD-1 treatment, some of the patients also continued taking daily vismodegib 150 mg. On average, peripheral blood samples yielded under 40,000 unique clonotypes and 113,528 TCR templates (range roughly 24,679-290,000). To compare blood and tumor clonotypes, bulk TCR sequencing was performed on nine to ten peripheral blood samples from about five patients. Using site-matched tumors from BCC or SCC patients sampled before and after anti-PD-1 therapy, the study carried out paired single-cell RNA and TCR sequencing. Pembrolizumab 200 mg every 3 weeks or cemiplimab 350 mg every 2 weeks was administered to patients. RECIST version 1.1 was the standard used to evaluate clinical response.

V was cut back by 4 bases and J by 5 bases, leaving a gap of 11 bases between them. Reading from cysteine to phenylalanine, the CDR3 counts 13 amino acids. The DNA shown is the 39-base CDR3, in frame from base 1. CDR1 and CDR2 (MNHEY, SVGAGI) derive from the germline V gene. The immunoSEQ platform was used for deep TCRbeta sequencing. In the authors' own workflow: Only productive rearrangements were exported from the immunoSEQ Analyzer for downstream analysis. T cell phenotypes were assigned to bulk TCRbeta clonotypes by matching to single-cell RNA+TCR-seq clones sharing the same TCRbeta sequence. Using bulk TCR sequencing data, clone enrichment in tumor was calculated by dividing a clone's tumor frequency by the same clone's PBMC frequency. TCRs were sorted with GLIPH into specificity groups, meaning clusters of distinct TCRs that share CDR3 motifs and likely recognize common antigens. In TCRdb, the immuneACCESS table is reduced to in-frame sequences with V and J assigned. These tables do not hold every clone; where another copy was compared, an unresolved V gene accounts for under half, and the others remain unexplained. D and trimming were read from the DNA, whereas the V and J calls and clone size are those reported in that table. Across this sample there are approximately 47,000 clones, with under 85% seen only once. The ten largest make up 8% to 9.5% of the sample.

Only one count was recorded for this clone. Its antigen has not been determined. There are no base qualities to consult, and no much larger clone falls within one base. The paper's findings and limits, for the study overall: The source of novel T cell clones was not identified, and lymphoid organs or rare unexpanded clones within the tumor or the tumor periphery could be included among the possible sources. Around two fifths of tumor TCR clonotypes were found in blood, and some novel exhausted tumor clones appeared in pre-treatment blood, suggesting peripheral recruitment.

For bulk TCRbeta sequencing, genomic DNA was extracted from tumor biopsies or peripheral blood, and input amounts ranged from about 616 ng to 6,500 ng. Every patient had histologically proven advanced or metastatic basal or squamous cell carcinoma and was a poor candidate for surgical resection. The basal cell carcinoma cohort comprised about a dozen patients, of whom several had bulk tumor TCR sequencing. The source is a human donor with advanced basal cell or squamous cell carcinoma (not recorded which). Sequencing used PBMCs, obtained before anti-PD-1 therapy. The rearranged chain carries TRBV6-5 and TRBJ2-5; the D gene is perhaps TRBD2, from 6 matching bases. CDR3 sequence: CASSWGVRETQYF. The DNA sequence follows: TGTGCCAGCAGTTGGGGGGTTCGGGAGACCCAGTACTTC.